This TCR beta chain appears in the sequencing data of a study of blood T cells in healthy people across ages. Study-wide results and caveats: The unknown donor CMV status may have confounded expanded clonotype changes.

Details on this clonotype: Antigen unknown. The junction does not match germline at one end; this may be a read error.

Together with a sample-barcoded 5' primer, a J-beta primer mix was included in a second PCR lasting about 6 to 11 cycles. Each CDR3 protein gets one entry after TCRdb re-called the 5' RACE reads with MiXCR. The profile covers 550,000 to 650,000 distinct CDR3 sequences, with approximately 30% appearing a single time and less than 20% taken by the ten largest. The clonotype comes from a woman older than 75 in good health. Material: blood.

The CDR3 region has the DNA TGTGCCAGCACTAGCCGGGGGAGCACAGATATGCAGTATTTT. Translated, it gives CASTSRGSTDMQYF. The chain carries TRBV12-3 or TRBV12-4 and TRBJ2-3, with D possibly TRBD2 on 6 matching bases. The CDR3 consists of 14 residues.